This T cell receptor beta chain is from a study of metastatic and nonmetastatic thyroid tumors. Study overall: Across peripheral blood and tumor or nodule tissue samples taken from malignant and benign thyroid patients, the repertoires were compared with one another.

The CDR3 loop spans 16 amino acids. Germline CDR1 is LGHDT and CDR2 is YNNKEL (reference sequence). Trimming removed 0 bases from V and 3 bases from J, with 9 bases in between. This clone is deemed medium-sized. The antigen remains unidentified. Original data processing: CDR3 was compared across clinicopathological groups, and the resulting differences were used to build a distant-metastasis classifier for papillary thyroid cancer. TCRdb called clones again from the PCR reads with MiXCR. Here the V and J calls rest on TCRdb's processing, not on the authors' analysis. In the table there are around 13,000 clones, 33% of which are singletons. General observations from the study: Malignant thyroid tumors reportedly had TCR beta diversity that was significantly higher than in benign nodules, in blood and tumor.

No treatment of any kind had been given to any patient before thyroid surgery. The J gene is TRBJ2-6, the V gene TRBV3-1; the D call may be TRBD1 or TRBD2 (5 bases each). Sequenced input: tumor tissue. This receptor was taken from a male donor with papillary thyroid cancer or a benign thyroid nodule (not recorded which). Some clones in this sample may be carry-over from other donors' samples. CDR3 protein: CASSQDGGSGANVLTF. The CDR3 region has the DNA TGTGCCAGCAGCCAAGATGGGGGTAGTGGGGCCAACGTCCTGACTTTC.